Shown below are 11 T cell receptor beta chains from a single sample sequenced in a study of CD8+ T cells in alopecia areata. Time point in this sample: mouse skin 3 weeks after grafting. The sequencing template was cDNA reverse transcribed from extracted RNA. TCRdb keeps only in-frame clones here, not all; method: immunoSEQ multiplex PCR. The sample was found to contain 2,500 to 3,500 clones, and every one recurs. The specimen comprised skin, sampled at week 3. The receptors stem from a C3H/HeJ mouse with alopecia areata. The strain bears MHC haplotype H2-k.

On this clone: Mouse names are used for the genes. The covered CDR3 bases are TGTGCCAGCAGGACAGGGGGCACCCGCTCC. Protein sequence: CASRTGGTRS. The full CDR3 sequence reads CASRTGGTRSDYTF. This chain joins TRBV13-1 and TRBJ1-2; 10 bases are a match to TRBD1. The sequenced fragment ends 4 residues before the CDR3 boundary, so the rest is inferred from the germline J gene. The junction had 5 bases not matched to a gene; V was cut back by 5 bases and J by 4 bases. The CDR3 is 14 amino acids. The germline V gene encodes CDR1 NSHNY and CDR2 SYGAGN.

Concerning this clone: Gene labels here are mouse ones. The sequenced fragment ends 4 residues before the CDR3 boundary, so the rest is inferred from the germline J gene. The V and J genes are TRBV13-2 and TRBJ2-1, with TRBD2 identical over 10 bases. With V trimmed by 5 bases and J by 5 bases, 1 base remained unmatched. CDR1 NNHNN and CDR2 SYGAGS come from the germline V gene (reference sequence). The CDR3 has 13 amino acids. The CDR3 region is CASGGLGDAEQFF. The covered CDR3 bases are TGTGCCAGCGGCGGACTGGGGGATGCT.

This clone was recorded at least ten times. Here the gene names and germline are mouse. Partial CDR3 DNA: TGTGCCAGCAGCCAAATCCCGGGACACCTCTAT. It codes for CASSQIPGHLY. The full-length CDR3 reads as CASSQIPGHLYEQYF. The chain is built from TRBV5 and TRBJ2-7; a possible D gene is TRBD1 (6 bases). The CDR3 end lies 4 residues beyond the end of the read and is filled in from the germline J gene. CDR3 size: 15 residues. Trimming removed 2 bases at V and 3 bases at J, with 14 bases between. Germline V gene data show CDR1 as LGHNA and CDR2 as YNLKQL (reference sequence).

Within the sample, this clone is medium-sized. Genes and germline come from the mouse. Read coverage stops 4 residues before the CDR3 terminus; the germline J gene supplies the remainder. Other DNA sequences in this sample translate to the same CDR3. The V call is TRBV1, the J call TRBJ2-3; D possibly matches TRBD1 or TRBD2 (5 bases each). The V gene's germline CDR1 is NSQYPW and CDR2 LRSPGD (reference sequence). This CDR3 region has 15 residues. The germline V and J ends were trimmed by 1 base and 0 bases, with 8 bases remaining between them. This chain's CDR3 is CTCSAGGPSAETLYF. The sequenced CDR3 bases are TGCACCTGCAGTGCAGGGGGCCCTAGTGCAGAA.

This clone was detected many times. Here the gene names and germline are mouse. From the germline J gene comes the end of the CDR3, since the read stops 4 residues before it. This sequence joins TRBV13-2 and TRBJ2-5, with TRBD2 matching over 8 bases. Trimming removed 0 bases from V and 1 base from J; junction bases left unmatched: 1. The CDR3 covers 15 residues. Germline CDR1 NNHNN, CDR2 SYGAGS (reference sequence). This CDR3 reads CASGDVGGDQDTQYF. The covered CDR3 bases are TGTGCCAGCGGTGATGTGGGGGGGGACCAAGAC.

Relative to its sample, this clone is medium-sized. Gene names are the mouse ones. The read terminates 4 residues ahead of where the CDR3 ends, so the germline J gene completes it. V is TRBV19 and J is TRBJ1-2, with TRBD1 matching 10 bases. Germline values: CDR1 FNHDT, CDR2 SITEND (reference sequence). V was clipped by 4 bases and J by 2 bases; unmatched bases: 2. CDR3 length equals 14 residues. CDR3 DNA, as far as it was read: TGTGCCAGCAGTCCGACAGGGGGCAACTCC. Protein: CASSPTGGNS. The whole CDR3 sequence reads CASSPTGGNSDYTF.

This clone was picked up many times. The gene names here belong to mouse. The read is 4 residues too short to cover the CDR3 end, so that end is filled in from the germline J gene. This chain joins TRBV5 and TRBJ2-1, with D possibly TRBD1 on 6 matching bases. CDR3 length equals 15 residues. CDR1 and CDR2 (germline): LGHNA, YNLKQL (reference sequence). V dropped 0 bases and J dropped 1 base, with 7 bases sitting between them. The chain's CDR3 is CASSQEGQNYAEQFF. CDR3 DNA (partial): TGTGCCAGCAGCCAAGAGGGACAAAACTATGCT.

This clone has ten or more counts. Any gene name here is a mouse gene name. Sequencing ends 4 residues short of the CDR3 end; the germline J gene provides the rest. The rearrangement links TRBV5 to TRBJ2-7; 11 nucleotides agree with TRBD2. CDR1 and CDR2 (germline): LGHNA, YNLKQL (reference sequence). CDR3 length: 15 residues. J was trimmed by 2 bases and V by 0 bases; bases with no gene match: 0. CDR3 DNA, as far as it was read: TGTGCCAGCAGCCAAGAGACTGGGGGGGCCTAT. Its protein is CASSQETGGAY. The complete CDR3 protein is CASSQETGGAYEQYF.

In its sample, this clone was seen many times. The germline and genes are mouse ones. With the read ending 4 residues before the CDR3 end, the germline J gene is used to fill in that end. J is TRBJ2-4 and V is TRBV19; a possible D gene is TRBD1 (5 bases). This CDR3 has 14 amino acids. The V gene's germline CDR1 is FNHDT and CDR2 SITEND (reference sequence). V gave up 4 bases and J gave up 1 base, with 10 bases separating them. CDR3: CASSPIRGQNTLYF. The sequenced CDR3 bases are TGTGCCAGCAGTCCTATCAGGGGTCAAAAC.

This clone was recorded a few times. The gene names given are mouse names. The observed sequence ends 4 residues before the CDR3 terminus, with the missing tail filled in from the germline J gene. The V and J genes are TRBV13-2 and TRBJ1-1, with TRBD1 identical over 8 bases. Germline values: CDR1 NNHNN, CDR2 SYGAGS (reference sequence). Trimming took 0 bases from V and 3 from J; bases not matched to a gene: 7. There are 16 residues in the CDR3. CDR3 bases read: TGTGCCAGCGGTGATGCAGGACAGGGAGAGGACACA. Protein sequence: CASGDAGQGEDT. The full-length CDR3 reads as CASGDAGQGEDTEVFF.

This clone was recorded at least ten times. The genes are named according to mouse. The read ends 4 residues shy of where the CDR3 ends; the end is completed using the germline J gene. The chain couples TRBV19 to TRBJ2-4; perhaps TRBD2 as D (7 bases). The CDR3 is made up of 17 amino acids. V was trimmed by 0 bases and J by 0 bases, leaving 14 bases between them. Germline CDR1 is FNHDT and CDR2 is SITEND (reference sequence). The CDR3: CASSIAWLGASQNTLYF. The covered CDR3 bases are TGTGCCAGCAGTATAGCTTGGCTGGGGGCTAGTCAAAAC.